Sequencing of this T cell receptor (beta chain) was carried out in a study of blood T cell repertoires in COVID-19. Overall study: Whether acute or convalescent, the COVID-19 samples came from the United States, Italy and Spain.

The length of the CDR3 is 16 residues. Germline loops: CDR1 SGHRS, CDR2 YFSETQ. V shed 4 bases and J 5 bases; nucleotides not matched to a gene: 14. Original methodology: How many nucleated cells were present was estimated from reference gene primer amplification. The table came from immunoSEQ multiplex PCR; TCRdb's copy has only in-frame clones and leaves some out. Clone size and the V and J calls come from that table; the DNA yielded D and trimming. The sample consists of 50,000 to 70,000 clones, roughly 90% of them appearing once. Sequencing was performed on peripheral blood. The clonotype was recovered from an elderly woman with active COVID-19. The chain has TRBV5-1 and TRBJ2-7, with 8 positions matching TRBD1. In nucleotides, the CDR3 is TGCGCCAGCAGCATTGGACCGCAGACAGGGGCTCACGAGCAGTACTTC. Translation gives CASSIGPQTGAHEQYF.